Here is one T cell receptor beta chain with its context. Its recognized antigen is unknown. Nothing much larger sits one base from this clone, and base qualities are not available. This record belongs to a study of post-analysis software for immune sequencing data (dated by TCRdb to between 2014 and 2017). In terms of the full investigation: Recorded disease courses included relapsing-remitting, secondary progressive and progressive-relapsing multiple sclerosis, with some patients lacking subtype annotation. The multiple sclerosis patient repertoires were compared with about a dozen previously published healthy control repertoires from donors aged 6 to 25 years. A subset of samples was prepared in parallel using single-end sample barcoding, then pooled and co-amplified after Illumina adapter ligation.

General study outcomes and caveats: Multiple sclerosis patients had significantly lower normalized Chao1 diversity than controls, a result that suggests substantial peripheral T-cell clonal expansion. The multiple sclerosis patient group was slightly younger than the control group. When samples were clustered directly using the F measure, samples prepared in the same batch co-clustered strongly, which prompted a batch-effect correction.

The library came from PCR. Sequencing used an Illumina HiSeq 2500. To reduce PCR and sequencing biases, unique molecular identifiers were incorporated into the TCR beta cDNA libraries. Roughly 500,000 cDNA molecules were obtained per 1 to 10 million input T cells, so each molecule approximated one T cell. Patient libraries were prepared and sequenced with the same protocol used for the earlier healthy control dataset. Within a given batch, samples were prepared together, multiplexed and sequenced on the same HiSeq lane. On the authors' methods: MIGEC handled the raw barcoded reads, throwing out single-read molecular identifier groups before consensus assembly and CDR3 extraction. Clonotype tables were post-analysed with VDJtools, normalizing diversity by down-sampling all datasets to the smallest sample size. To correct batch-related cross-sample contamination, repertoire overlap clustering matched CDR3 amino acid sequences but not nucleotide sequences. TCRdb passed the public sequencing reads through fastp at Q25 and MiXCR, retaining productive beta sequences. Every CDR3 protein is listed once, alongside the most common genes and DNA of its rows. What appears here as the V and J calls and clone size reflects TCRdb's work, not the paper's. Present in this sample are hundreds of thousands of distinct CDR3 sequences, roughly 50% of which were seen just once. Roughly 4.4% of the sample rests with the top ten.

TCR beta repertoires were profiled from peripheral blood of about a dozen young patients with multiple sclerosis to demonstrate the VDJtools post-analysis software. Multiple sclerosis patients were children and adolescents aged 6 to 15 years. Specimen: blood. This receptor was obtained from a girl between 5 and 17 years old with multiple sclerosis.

The DNA sequence is as follows: TGTGCCAGCAGCATCAGCGGGGGGTACACCTCCTACGAGCAGTACTTC. It encodes CASSISGGYTSYEQYF. The chain joins TRBV7-2 to TRBJ2-7; TRBD2 matches 9 bases in the middle. From a lookup of the germline V gene, CDR1 and CDR2 are SGHTA and FQGNSA. Measured from the cysteine to the phenylalanine, the CDR3 is 16 residues long. The read is trimmed to its CDR3 DNA, 48 bases read in frame from base 1. Germline trimming: 5 bases from V, 0 bases from J; junction bases outside gene matches: 8.